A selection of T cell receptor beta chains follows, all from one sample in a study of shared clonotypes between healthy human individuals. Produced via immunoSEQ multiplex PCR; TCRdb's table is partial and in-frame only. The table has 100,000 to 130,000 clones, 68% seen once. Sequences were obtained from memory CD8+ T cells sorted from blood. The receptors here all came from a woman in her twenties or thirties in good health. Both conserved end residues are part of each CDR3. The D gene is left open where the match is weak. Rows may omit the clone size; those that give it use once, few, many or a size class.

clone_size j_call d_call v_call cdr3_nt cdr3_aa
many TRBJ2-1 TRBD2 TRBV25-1 TGTGCCAGCAGTGAAAGCGGGAGTTTGGGCAATGAGCAGTTCTTC CASSESGSLGNEQFF
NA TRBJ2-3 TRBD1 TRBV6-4 TGTGCCAGCAGGCCAGGGGGCGAGGTTTCAGATACGCAGTATTTT CASRPGGEVSDTQYF
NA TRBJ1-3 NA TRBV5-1 TGCGCCAGCAGCTTGAGTCAGGCTTCAGGAAACACCATATATTTT CASSLSQASGNTIYF
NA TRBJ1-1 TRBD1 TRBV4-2 TGTGCCAGCAGCCTGAGGACAGGGATGAACACTGAAGCTTTCTTT CASSLRTGMNTEAFF
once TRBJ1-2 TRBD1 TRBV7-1 TGTGCCAGCACCCCGGGACAGGGTAGAGCTAACTATGGCTACACCTTC CASTPGQGRANYGYTF
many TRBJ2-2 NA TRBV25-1 TGTGCCAGCAGTCAGGGACTTATGGTCGGGGAGCTGTTTTTT CASSQGLMVGELFF
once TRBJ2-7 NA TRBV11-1 TGTGCCAGCAGCCACTATCGGGTGAGCTCCTACGAGCAGTACTTC CASSHYRVSSYEQYF
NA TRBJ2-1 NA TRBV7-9 TGTGCCAGCAGCGCACGGAATGAGCAGTTCTTC CASSARNEQFF
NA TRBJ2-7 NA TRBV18 TGTGCCAGCTCACGGGGTAGGCCGGACGAGCAGTACTTC CASSRGRPDEQYF
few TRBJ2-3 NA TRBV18 TGTGCCAGCTCCCCTAGCCCGAAAGCGGAGTACACAGATACGCAGTATTTT CASSPSPKAEYTDTQYF
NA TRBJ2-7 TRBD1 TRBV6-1 TGTGCCAGCAGTGTTCAGGGGGCTTCCTACGAGCAGTACTTC CASSVQGASYEQYF
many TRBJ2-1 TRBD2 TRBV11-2 TGTGCCAGCAGCTTAGATGCTAGCGGGGGTGCCTGGGGAGAGCAGTTCTTC CASSLDASGGAWGEQFF
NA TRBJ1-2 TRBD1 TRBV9 TGTGCCAGCAGCGCCAGACAGGGGTCGGGGTTGGACTATGGCTACACCTTC CASSARQGSGLDYGYTF
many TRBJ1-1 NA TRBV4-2 TGTGCCAGCAGCTTCGTCCTGGGGGAGGGCATCTCTGAAGCTTTCTTT CASSFVLGEGISEAFF
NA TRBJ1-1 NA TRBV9 TGTGCCAGCAGCGTAGAGCGAGGAGGTGACACTGAAGCTTTCTTT CASSVERGGDTEAFF
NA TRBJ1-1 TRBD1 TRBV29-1 TGCAGCGTTGACAGACAGGGGGCCGGGACTGAAGCTTTCTTT CSVDRQGAGTEAFF
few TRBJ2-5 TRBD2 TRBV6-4 TGTGCCAGCAGTCCGGGACTAGCGGATCAAGAGACCCAGTACTTC CASSPGLADQETQYF